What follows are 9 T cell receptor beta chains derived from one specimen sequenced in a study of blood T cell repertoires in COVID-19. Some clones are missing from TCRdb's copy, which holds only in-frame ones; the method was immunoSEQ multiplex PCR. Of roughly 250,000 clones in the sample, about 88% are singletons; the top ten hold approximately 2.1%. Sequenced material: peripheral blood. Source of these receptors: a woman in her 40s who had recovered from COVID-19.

The CDR3 coding sequence is TGTGCCAGCACCGGACTAGCGGGAGTCGGGGACGAGCAGTACTTC. This sequence encodes CASTGLAGVGDEQYF. The chain carries TRBV28 and TRBJ2-7; 13 bases map to TRBD2. The V gene's germline CDR1 is MDHEN and CDR2 SYDVKM. The CDR3 runs to 15 residues. Trimming took 7 bases from V and 5 from J; bases not matched to a gene: 8.

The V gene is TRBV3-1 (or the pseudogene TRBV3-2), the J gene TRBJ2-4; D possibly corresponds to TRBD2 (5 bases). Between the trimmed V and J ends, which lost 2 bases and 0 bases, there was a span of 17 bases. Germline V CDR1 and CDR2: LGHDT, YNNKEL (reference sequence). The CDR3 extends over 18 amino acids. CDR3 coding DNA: TGTGCCAGCAGCCAAAGAACGGACTTAGATCTAGCCAAAAACATTCAGTACTTC. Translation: CASSQRTDLDLAKNIQYF.

This CDR3 is CASSLDSVNPEAFF. In nucleotides, the CDR3 is TGTGCCAGCAGCTTAGATTCGGTAAATCCTGAAGCTTTCTTT. The V gene is TRBV11-3, the J gene TRBJ1-1; D uncertain. Germline V CDR1 and CDR2: SGHNT, YENEEA. The CDR3 length is 14 residues. Deletions cut 0 bases from V and 6 bases from J, with 11 bases between.

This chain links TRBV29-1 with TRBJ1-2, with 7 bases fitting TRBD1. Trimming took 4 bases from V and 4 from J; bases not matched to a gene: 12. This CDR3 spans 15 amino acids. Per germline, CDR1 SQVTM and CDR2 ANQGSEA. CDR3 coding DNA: TGCAGCGTTGCAGTCCCGGGACAGCGAGGCTATGGCTACACCTTC. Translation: CSVAVPGQRGYGYTF.

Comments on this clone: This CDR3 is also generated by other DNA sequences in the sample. The CDR3 region is CASSLGGGSSGANVLTF. The CDR3 DNA reads TGTGCCAGCAGCTTAGGCGGCGGGAGCTCTGGGGCCAACGTCCTGACTTTC. The genes are TRBV7-2 and TRBJ2-6, with TRBD2 matching over 7 bases. This CDR3 is 17 amino acids long. V lost 1 base and J lost 0; bases outside the gene matches: 3. In germline, CDR1 is SGHTA, CDR2 FQGNSA.

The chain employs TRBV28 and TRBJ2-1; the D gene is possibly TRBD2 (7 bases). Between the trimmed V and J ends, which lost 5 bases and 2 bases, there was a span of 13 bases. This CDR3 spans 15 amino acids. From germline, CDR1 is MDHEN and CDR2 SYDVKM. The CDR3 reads CASSGAGGPYNEQFF. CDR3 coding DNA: TGTGCCAGCAGTGGGGCCGGGGGGCCCTACAATGAGCAGTTCTTC.

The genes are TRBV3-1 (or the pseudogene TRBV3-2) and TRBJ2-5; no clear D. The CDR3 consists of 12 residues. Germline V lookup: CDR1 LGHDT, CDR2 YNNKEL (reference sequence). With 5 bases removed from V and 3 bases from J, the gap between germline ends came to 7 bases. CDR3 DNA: TGTGCCAGCAGCAATCTAAAAGAGACCCAGTACTTC. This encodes CASSNLKETQYF.

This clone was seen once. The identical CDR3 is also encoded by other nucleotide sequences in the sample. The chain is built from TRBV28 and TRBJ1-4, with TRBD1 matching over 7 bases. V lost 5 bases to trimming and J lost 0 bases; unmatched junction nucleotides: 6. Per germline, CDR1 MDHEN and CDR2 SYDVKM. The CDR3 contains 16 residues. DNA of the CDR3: TGTGCCAGCAGTCCGACAGGGTTTGCAACTAATGAAAAACTGTTTTTT. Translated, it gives CASSPTGFATNEKLFF. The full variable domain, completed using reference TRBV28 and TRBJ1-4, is DVKVTQSSRYLVKRTGEKVFLECVQDMDHENMFWYRQDPGLGLRLIYFSYDVKMKEKGDIPEGYSVSREKKERFSLILESASTNQTSMYLCASSPTGFATNEKLFFGSGTQLSVL.

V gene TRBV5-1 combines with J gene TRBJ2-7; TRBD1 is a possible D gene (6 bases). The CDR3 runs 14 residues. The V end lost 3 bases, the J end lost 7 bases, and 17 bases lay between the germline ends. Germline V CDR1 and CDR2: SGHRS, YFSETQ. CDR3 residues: CASSSGTGTGEQYF. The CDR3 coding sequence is TGCGCCAGCAGCTCGGGAACAGGGACGGGGGAGCAGTACTTC.